These T cell receptor beta chains were read from a single sample in a study of CD8 T cells in Susac syndrome. Each CDR3 protein is one row after TCRdb ran MiXCR on the immunoSEQ multiplex PCR reads. The profile shows 200,000 to 250,000 distinct CDR3 sequences, 85% to 95% of them singletons. The specimen sequenced was CD4+ T cells from PBMCs. Receptors originate from a human donor with Susac syndrome. CDR3s include the opening cysteine and the closing phenylalanine or tryptophan. The order of the fields is D gene, J gene, V gene, clone size, CDR3 DNA, CDR3 protein. The D gene is left open where the match is weak. Size values are once, few and many counts, or a class for expanded clones, and some rows have none.

d_gene: TRBD1
j_gene: TRBJ2-7
v_gene: TRBV20-1
abundance: once
CDR3nt: TGCAGTGGCGGGACAGGGGCCTGGGAAGAGCAGTACTTC
CDR3aa: CSGGTGAWEEQYF

d_gene: NA
j_gene: TRBJ1-6
v_gene: TRBV20-1
abundance: NA
CDR3nt: TGCAGTGCTAGAGTACTGACCAGCAGTTCCAATTCACCCCTCCACTTT
CDR3aa: CSARVLTSSSNSPLHF

d_gene: TRBD1
j_gene: TRBJ1-2
v_gene: TRBV29-1
abundance: NA
CDR3nt: TGCAGCGTTCAACAGGGGGTTAACGGCTACACCTTC
CDR3aa: CSVQQGVNGYTF

d_gene: NA
j_gene: TRBJ2-3
v_gene: TRBV9
abundance: once
CDR3nt: TGTGCCAGCAGCGTAGATGAGGGCTTGACAGATACGCAGTATTTT
CDR3aa: CASSVDEGLTDTQYF

d_gene: NA
j_gene: TRBJ1-1
v_gene: TRBV12-3/TRBV12-4
abundance: NA
CDR3nt: TGTGCCAGCAGTTTCATCCGACACCTGAACACTGAAGCTTTCTTT
CDR3aa: CASSFIRHLNTEAFF

d_gene: NA
j_gene: TRBJ1-1
v_gene: TRBV30
abundance: NA
CDR3nt: TGTGCCTGGAGTGTACGGGGAGGGGGAGGGAACACTGAAGCTTTCTTT
CDR3aa: CAWSVRGGGGNTEAFF

d_gene: NA
j_gene: TRBJ1-4
v_gene: TRBV20-1
abundance: NA
CDR3nt: TGCAGTGCTAGACAAAAAGAGCTTGAAAAACTGTTTTTT
CDR3aa: CSARQKELEKLFF

d_gene: NA
j_gene: TRBJ1-5
v_gene: TRBV20-1
abundance: NA
CDR3nt: TGCAGTGCTAGACCTCCGGTTAGCAATCAGCCCCAGCATTTT
CDR3aa: CSARPPVSNQPQHF

d_gene: NA
j_gene: TRBJ2-3
v_gene: TRBV20-1
abundance: NA
CDR3nt: TGCAGTGGCTACAGAGGACTCCATACGCAGTATTTT
CDR3aa: CSGYRGLHTQYF

d_gene: NA
j_gene: TRBJ1-4
v_gene: TRBV4-2
abundance: NA
CDR3nt: TGTGCCAGCAGCCAAGATCTCGGGGCCGCTAATGAAAAACTGTTTTTT
CDR3aa: CASSQDLGAANEKLFF

d_gene: NA
j_gene: TRBJ2-5
v_gene: TRBV5-4
abundance: NA
CDR3nt: TGTGCCAGCAGCTTGGAGGACAGCTACCAAGAGACCCAGTACTTC
CDR3aa: CASSLEDSYQETQYF

d_gene: NA
j_gene: TRBJ1-1
v_gene: TRBV4-2
abundance: once
CDR3nt: TGTGCCAGCAGCGGGGCAGGGGTGAACACTGAAGCTTTCTTT
CDR3aa: CASSGAGVNTEAFF

d_gene: TRBD2
j_gene: TRBJ2-3
v_gene: TRBV7-2
abundance: NA
CDR3nt: TGTGCCAGCAGCCGGACTAGCGTCAGCACAGATACGCAGTATTTT
CDR3aa: CASSRTSVSTDTQYF

d_gene: NA
j_gene: TRBJ1-6
v_gene: TRBV9
abundance: NA
CDR3nt: TGTGCCAGCAGCGTAGAGGGGACCGCCGCCCTCCACTTT
CDR3aa: CASSVEGTAALHF

d_gene: NA
j_gene: TRBJ2-5
v_gene: TRBV7-2
abundance: NA
CDR3nt: TGTGCCAGCAGCTTAGGGACAGTCATACAAGAGACCCAGTACTTC
CDR3aa: CASSLGTVIQETQYF

d_gene: NA
j_gene: TRBJ1-5
v_gene: TRBV6-5
abundance: once
CDR3nt: TGTGCCAGCAGTTACTCCAGGGAACCCAATCAGCCCCAGCATTTT
CDR3aa: CASSYSREPNQPQHF

d_gene: NA
j_gene: TRBJ1-2
v_gene: TRBV6-5
abundance: once
CDR3nt: TGTGCCAGCAGTTACTCGGGGGCAACTAACTATGGCTACACCTTC
CDR3aa: CASSYSGATNYGYTF

d_gene: NA
j_gene: TRBJ2-2
v_gene: TRBV6-5
abundance: NA
CDR3nt: TGTGCCAGCAGTTACAGGCGGGCGGAGAACACCGGGGAGCTGTTTTTT
CDR3aa: CASSYRRAENTGELFF

d_gene: NA
j_gene: TRBJ2-7
v_gene: TRBV7-9
abundance: NA
CDR3nt: TGTGCCAGCAGCTTAGATCAATCCTACGAGCAGTACTTC
CDR3aa: CASSLDQSYEQYF

d_gene: NA
j_gene: TRBJ1-1
v_gene: TRBV30
abundance: NA
CDR3nt: TGTGCCTGGGCTAGGACTGAAGCTTTCTTT
CDR3aa: CAWARTEAFF

d_gene: TRBD1
j_gene: TRBJ2-1
v_gene: TRBV3-1
abundance: NA
CDR3nt: TGTGCCAGCAGCCTGGGCAGGGGGAATGAGCAGTTCTTC
CDR3aa: CASSLGRGNEQFF

d_gene: NA
j_gene: TRBJ1-2
v_gene: TRBV6-2/TRBV6-3
abundance: NA
CDR3nt: TGTGCCAGCAGTAAGGACGGTGATCGAGGCTACACCTTC
CDR3aa: CASSKDGDRGYTF

d_gene: NA
j_gene: TRBJ2-1
v_gene: TRBV20-1
abundance: NA
CDR3nt: TGCAGTGCTCTTGGACCGGGAATGGGGGAAGAGCAGTTCTTC
CDR3aa: CSALGPGMGEEQFF

d_gene: NA
j_gene: TRBJ1-1
v_gene: TRBV11-3
abundance: NA
CDR3nt: TGTGCCAGCAGCGGTGCTCAGAGGAGCACTGAAGCTTTCTTT
CDR3aa: CASSGAQRSTEAFF

d_gene: NA
j_gene: TRBJ1-2
v_gene: TRBV29-1
abundance: NA
CDR3nt: TGCAGCGTACCAGGAGGGGTCTATGGCTACACCTTC
CDR3aa: CSVPGGVYGYTF

d_gene: TRBD2
j_gene: TRBJ2-1
v_gene: TRBV7-3
abundance: NA
CDR3nt: TGTGCCAGCAGCCCCCTGGGCGGGGGTCCGTCGGAGCAGTTCTTC
CDR3aa: CASSPLGGGPSEQFF

d_gene: NA
j_gene: TRBJ2-7
v_gene: TRBV5-1
abundance: NA
CDR3nt: TGCGCCAGCAGCTTGGCCGGGAGCCGCTCCTACGAGCAGTACTTC
CDR3aa: CASSLAGSRSYEQYF

d_gene: TRBD1
j_gene: TRBJ1-1
v_gene: TRBV10-3
abundance: NA
CDR3nt: TGTGCCATCAGGGGGACAGAGTCGAACACTGAAGCTTTCTTT
CDR3aa: CAIRGTESNTEAFF

d_gene: NA
j_gene: TRBJ2-7
v_gene: TRBV20-1
abundance: NA
CDR3nt: TGCAGTGCTATGAAAGGTCCTAGCTACGAGCAGTACTTC
CDR3aa: CSAMKGPSYEQYF

d_gene: NA
j_gene: TRBJ1-2
v_gene: TRBV20-1
abundance: NA
CDR3nt: TGCAGTGCTAGCAGGGTAGCCCCGCGAGGCTACACCTTC
CDR3aa: CSASRVAPRGYTF

d_gene: TRBD2
j_gene: TRBJ2-1
v_gene: TRBV9
abundance: NA
CDR3nt: TGTGCCAGCAGCGTTAGTATTCCTAGCGGGGGGGTCTCCTACAATGAGCAGTTCTTC
CDR3aa: CASSVSIPSGGVSYNEQFF

d_gene: NA
j_gene: TRBJ1-1
v_gene: TRBV19
abundance: NA
CDR3nt: TGTGCCAGTAGTATTGTAGCTTTCTTT
CDR3aa: CASSIVAFF

d_gene: NA
j_gene: TRBJ1-6
v_gene: TRBV20-1
abundance: NA
CDR3nt: TGCAGTGCTCCGTCTTCTGGATATGGTGAGGGATCACCCCTCCACTTT
CDR3aa: CSAPSSGYGEGSPLHF

d_gene: NA
j_gene: TRBJ2-7
v_gene: TRBV29-1
abundance: NA
CDR3nt: TGCAGCGTTGATGGGGGTTCCTCCTACGAGCAGTACTTC
CDR3aa: CSVDGGSSYEQYF

d_gene: NA
j_gene: TRBJ1-5
v_gene: TRBV20-1
abundance: NA
CDR3nt: TGCAGTGCTGGGGGGTCGGCGAGTCAGCCCCAGCATTTT
CDR3aa: CSAGGSASQPQHF

d_gene: NA
j_gene: TRBJ1-2
v_gene: TRBV3-1
abundance: NA
CDR3nt: TGTGCCAGCAGCCAGTCCTATGGCTACACCTTC
CDR3aa: CASSQSYGYTF

d_gene: TRBD2
j_gene: TRBJ2-4
v_gene: TRBV4-1
abundance: NA
CDR3nt: TGCGCCAGCAGCCAAGAAGGGCTAGCGGGGGGGCTGGCCAAAAACATTCAGTACTTC
CDR3aa: CASSQEGLAGGLAKNIQYF

d_gene: NA
j_gene: TRBJ2-7
v_gene: TRBV25-1
abundance: NA
CDR3nt: TGTGCCAGCAGTGAATCAGGGCGCTCGATCACCTACGAGCAGTACTTC
CDR3aa: CASSESGRSITYEQYF

d_gene: TRBD1
j_gene: TRBJ1-6
v_gene: TRBV7-8
abundance: NA
CDR3nt: TGTGCCAGCAGTCGCCCCGGGACAGCTTCCTATAATTCACCCCTCCACTTT
CDR3aa: CASSRPGTASYNSPLHF

d_gene: NA
j_gene: TRBJ1-4
v_gene: TRBV30
abundance: NA
CDR3nt: TGTGCCTGGAGTACCGGGGTACGTGAAAAACTGTTTTTT
CDR3aa: CAWSTGVREKLFF

d_gene: NA
j_gene: TRBJ2-2
v_gene: TRBV6-6
abundance: once
CDR3nt: TGTGCCAGCAGTTACTCGGGGGCTTCTGACACCGGGGAGCTGTTTTTT
CDR3aa: CASSYSGASDTGELFF

d_gene: NA
j_gene: TRBJ2-7
v_gene: TRBV19
abundance: NA
CDR3nt: TGTGCCAGTAGTATTACGGCAGGGCGCGAGCAGTACTTC
CDR3aa: CASSITAGREQYF

d_gene: NA
j_gene: TRBJ1-5
v_gene: TRBV6-1
abundance: once
CDR3nt: TGTGCCAGCAGGCGTACAGGGAACCAGCCCCAGCATTTT
CDR3aa: CASRRTGNQPQHF

d_gene: NA
j_gene: TRBJ2-1
v_gene: TRBV9
abundance: NA
CDR3nt: TGTGCCAGCGTACGGGGTCACGCGTCCCACAATGAGCAGTTCTTC
CDR3aa: CASVRGHASHNEQFF

d_gene: NA
j_gene: TRBJ1-5
v_gene: TRBV28
abundance: NA
CDR3nt: TGTGCCAGCACCTTCTCCGACGGAACCAATCAGCCCCAGCATTTT
CDR3aa: CASTFSDGTNQPQHF

d_gene: NA
j_gene: TRBJ2-3
v_gene: TRBV28
abundance: NA
CDR3nt: TGTGCCAGCAGTTTCTCTGTAGGAGGGCGGGGGCACACAGATACGCAGTATTTT
CDR3aa: CASSFSVGGRGHTDTQYF